This passage covers 22 T cell receptor beta chains from one sample sequenced in a study of T-cell memory formation after mild COVID-19. In TCRdb, the 5' RACE reads were re-called with MiXCR into one record per CDR3 protein. The table has 250,000 to 400,000 distinct CDR3 sequences, roughly an eighth seen once. The specimen was PBMCs or a T cell subset sorted from them (not recorded which). These receptors came from a young man who had mild COVID-19 (a few samples of this study predate the infection). Cell type and time point are not known.

V gene TRBV6-5 combines with J gene TRBJ1-2; D is perhaps TRBD1 (6 bases). Trimming cost V 8 bases and J 4 bases, with 26 bases left between them. CDR1 and CDR2 from the germline V gene are MNHEY and SVGAGI. CDR3 length: 17 residues. CDR3 sequence reads: CASATRGLPGGTYGYTF. The CDR3 DNA reads TGTGCCAGCGCCACCCGCGGACTCCCGGGGGGCACCTATGGCTACACCTTC.

This clonotype came up a few times. The genes are TRBV7-8 and TRBJ1-5; 7 bases match TRBD1. Trimming removed 5 bases from V and 1 base from J; junction bases left unmatched: 17. This CDR3 comprises 19 residues. Germline lookup yields CDR1 SGHVS and CDR2 FQNEAQ. CDR3 amino acids: CASSLKNYRQGGSNQPQHF. The DNA for the CDR3 is TGTGCCAGCAGCCTCAAAAATTATCGACAGGGAGGGAGCAATCAGCCCCAGCATTTT.

V is TRBV6-5 and J is TRBJ1-5; the D gene is possibly TRBD1 (6 bases). CDR3 size: 16 residues. CDR1 is MNHEY, CDR2 SVGAGI, per germline. Trimming removed 5 bases at V and 2 bases at J, with 16 bases between. CDR3 sequence: CASSARGGTGNQPQHF. The DNA for the CDR3 is TGTGCCAGCAGTGCTAGGGGGGGAACGGGCAATCAGCCCCAGCATTTT.

The chain is built from TRBV7-2 and TRBJ1-1; TRBD1 aligns across 9 bases. The germline V gene has CDR1 SGHTA and CDR2 FQGNSA. V gave up 0 bases and J gave up 4 bases; unmatched junction bases: 3. This CDR3 contains 15 residues. The CDR3 nucleotides read TGTGCCAGCAGCTTAGCGGGACAGGGCGGCACTGAAGCTTTCTTT. This encodes CASSLAGQGGTEAFF.

This clonotype has only a few counts. The J gene is TRBJ2-7, the V gene TRBV7-9; 8 bases map to TRBD1. The germline gives CDR1 SEHNR, CDR2 FQNEAQ (reference sequence). After removal of 1 base from V and 5 bases from J, the junction contained 4 bases not matched to a gene. The CDR3 loop spans 14 amino acids. In DNA, the CDR3 is TGTGCCAGCAGCTTAGGGGGACAGGCCCACGAGCAGTACGTC. Translating it yields CASSLGGQAHEQYV.

This clonotype was seen only a few times. The chain couples TRBV4-3 to TRBJ2-7; D not resolved. V was clipped by 1 base and J by 5 bases, with 15 bases between them. This CDR3 contains 15 residues. Germline V lookup: CDR1 LGHNA, CDR2 YSLEER. CDR3 in DNA: TGCGCCAGCAGCCAAGGGTTGGGCCGGCCCGACGAGCAGTACTTC. Protein sequence: CASSQGLGRPDEQYF.

The rearrangement joins TRBV4-3 to TRBJ1-1; D uncertain. The V gene lost 1 base and the J gene lost 1 base, with 19 bases spanning the gap. Germline CDR1 is LGHNA and CDR2 is YSLEER. The CDR3 is made up of 18 amino acids. CDR3 nucleotide sequence: TGCGCCAGCAGCCAAGTAATTCGCGAGGCTTTCAGGAACACTGAAGCTTTCTTT. This gives the protein CASSQVIREAFRNTEAFF.

The CDR3 region is CASSYRPGQGVQFF. CDR3 sequence (DNA): TGTGCCAGCAGTTACCGACCGGGACAGGGGGTTCAGTTCTTC. This sequence joins TRBV6-5 and TRBJ2-1; 11 positions agree with TRBD1. Germline-derived CDR1 and CDR2 are MNHEY and SVGAGI. The ends lost 2 bases at V and 13 bases at J; junction bases unmatched: 7. CDR3 length equals 14 residues.

The chain joins TRBV18 to TRBJ1-1; D unresolved. The CDR3 consists of 15 residues. The germline CDR1 and CDR2 sequences are KGHSH and LQKENI. V was clipped by 2 bases and J by 1 base, with 11 bases between them. The CDR3 DNA reads TGTGCCAGCTCACCAAGGTCACAGCGGAACACTGAAGCTTTCTTT. This encodes CASSPRSQRNTEAFF.

This clonotype occurred a few times. The chain couples TRBV28 to TRBJ2-5; no clear D. In germline, CDR1 is MDHEN, CDR2 SYDVKM. The ends were cut back, 7 bases at V and 4 bases at J, with 7 bases in the middle. This CDR3 spans 11 amino acids. The CDR3 region has the DNA TGTGCCAGCACCTTGCGAGAGACCCAGTACTTC. Translating it yields CASTLRETQYF.

This clonotype was picked up a small number of times. Written as DNA, the CDR3 is TGCGCCAGCAGCCGTCAGGGGAGAGATGAGCAGTTCTTC. This translates into CASSRQGRDEQFF. The chain employs TRBV4-3 and TRBJ2-1; D is possibly TRBD1 (6 bases). Trimming took off 4 bases at V and 8 bases at J, with 12 bases between the two ends. Germline CDR1 and CDR2: LGHNA and YSLEER. The length of the CDR3 is 13 residues.

This clonotype has only a few counts. The genes are TRBV5-1 and TRBJ2-3; D tentatively fits TRBD1 or TRBD2 (7 bases each). V was cut by 4 bases and J by 14 bases, with 23 bases left in between. Germline CDR1 is SGHRS and CDR2 is YFSETQ. The CDR3 runs 14 residues. The chain's CDR3 is CASSPTGQGGVGYF. The CDR3 DNA follows: TGCGCCAGCAGCCCCACGGGCCAGGGGGGGGTCGGGTATTTT.

The CDR3 spells CASSYRDRLFF. CDR3 DNA sequence: TGTGCCAGCAGCTACCGGGACAGACTCTTCTTC. The chain is built from TRBV5-4 and TRBJ2-1; 7 bases align to TRBD1. The V gene's germline CDR1 is SGHNT and CDR2 YYREEE (reference sequence). This CDR3 is 11 amino acids long. Trimming at V came to 3 bases and at J to 16 bases, leaving 7 bases not matched to a gene.

This clonotype appeared many times. The CDR3 nucleotides read TGTGCCAGCAGCTTACAGGGGAGCACAGATACGCAGTATTTT. Amino acids: CASSLQGSTDTQYF. The rearrangement links TRBV7-9 to TRBJ2-3; a weak D match, TRBD1 (6 bases). Trimming removed 2 bases from V and 0 bases from J, with 6 bases in between. Germline lookup yields CDR1 SEHNR and CDR2 FQNEAQ (reference sequence). This CDR3 spans 14 amino acids.

Only a few counts were recorded for this clonotype. This rearrangement joins TRBV6-1 to TRBJ2-7, with a tentative D call TRBD1 (6 bases). V dropped 2 bases and J dropped 3 bases, with 11 bases sitting between them. CDR1 MNHNS and CDR2 SASEGT come from the germline V gene. This CDR3 contains 14 residues. The CDR3 here is CASSETETGYEQYF. For the CDR3, the DNA is TGTGCCAGCAGTGAAACGGAGACAGGCTACGAGCAGTACTTC.

This clonotype was recorded a few times. The rearrangement links TRBV4-3 to TRBJ2-5; 7 nucleotides match TRBD2. V lost 0 bases and J lost 2; bases outside the gene matches: 3. This CDR3 contains 15 residues. Germline V CDR1 and CDR2: LGHNA, YSLEER. The CDR3 loop is CASSQDPGRQETQYF. The CDR3 bases are TGCGCCAGCAGCCAAGATCCCGGGAGGCAAGAGACCCAGTACTTC.

A few counts support this clonotype. The chain is built from TRBV14 and TRBJ2-7; 8 bases map to TRBD1. The ends lost 4 bases at V and 2 bases at J; junction bases unmatched: 10. CDR3 size: 16 residues. Germline assignment: CDR1 SGHDN and CDR2 FVKESK. CDR3 sequence (DNA): TGTGCCAGCAGCCTACCGGGGACAGGAAGAGCCTACGAGCAGTACTTC. It encodes CASSLPGTGRAYEQYF. Filled out from reference TRBV14 and TRBJ2-7, the complete variable domain reads EAGVTQFPSHSVIEKGQTVTLRCDPISGHDNLYWYRRVMGKEIKFLLHFVKESKQDESGMPNNRFLAERTGGTYSTLKVQPAELEDSGVYFCASSLPGTGRAYEQYFGPGTRLTVT.

This clonotype was seen repeatedly, ten times or more. The chain couples TRBV7-9 to TRBJ1-1; no firm D call. V lost 5 bases, J lost 6 bases, and 10 bases lay in between. The CDR3 is made up of 12 amino acids. The V gene's germline CDR1 is SEHNR and CDR2 FQNEAQ (reference sequence). Here the CDR3 reads CASSTVGAEAFF. Written as DNA, the CDR3 is TGTGCCAGCAGCACGGTTGGGGCTGAAGCTTTCTTT.

This clonotype was observed at least ten times. The rearrangement joins TRBV18 to TRBJ2-7, with D perhaps TRBD1 (5 bases). The CDR3 sequence is 19 residues long. Germline V gives CDR1 KGHSH, CDR2 LQKENI. V gave up 2 bases and J gave up 3 bases, with 26 bases separating them. The DNA of the CDR3 is TGTGCCAGCTCACCATCCCTCAGACGAAGCGACGGACAACTCTACGAGCAGTACGTC. Translating gives CASSPSLRRSDGQLYEQYV.

The table lists this clonotype with many counts. The chain has TRBV7-9 and TRBJ2-5; D call uncertain. The CDR3 has 13 amino acids. V lost 2 bases, J lost 0 bases, and 4 bases lay in between. Germline CDR1 SEHNR, CDR2 FQNEAQ (reference sequence). The CDR3 reads CASSLQDQETQYF. As DNA, the CDR3 is TGTGCCAGCAGCTTACAGGACCAAGAGACCCAGTACTTC. Drawing the rest from reference TRBV7-9 and TRBJ2-5, the complete variable domain is DTGVSQNPRHKITKRGQNVTFRCDPISEHNRLYWYRQTLGQGPEFLTYFQNEAQLEKSRLLSDRFSAERPKGSFSTLEIQRTEQGDSAMYLCASSLQDQETQYFGPGTRLLVL.

The count of this clonotype is one. The chain uses TRBV5-1 and TRBJ2-3, with 7 bases identical to TRBD2. Germline values: CDR1 SGHRS, CDR2 YFSETQ. The CDR3 spans 16 residues. V gave up 4 bases and J gave up 2 bases; unmatched junction bases: 10. The DNA of the CDR3 is TGCGCCAGCAGCCCCCTAGCGGACCCCCTCACAGATACGCAGTATTTT. Translating it yields CASSPLADPLTDTQYF.

This clonotype was detected a few times. The chain links TRBV4-3 to TRBJ2-7, with TRBD2 identical over 8 bases. V lost 0 bases, J lost 0 bases, and 4 bases stayed unmatched. CDR3 length: 16 amino acids. CDR1 is LGHNA, CDR2 YSLEER, per germline. The chain's CDR3 is CASSQDTGGRSYEQYF. In DNA form, the CDR3 reads TGCGCCAGCAGCCAAGACACGGGGGGGCGCTCCTACGAGCAGTACTTC.